This TCR beta chain was profiled in a study of Graves' ophthalmopathy and Graves' hyperthyroidism. A note on this clonotype: Its antigen remains unknown. This may be a read error, as it is one base from a much larger clone.

CDR1 and CDR2 from the germline V gene are KGHDR and SFDVKD. CDR3 length: 16 amino acids. Trimming removed 4 bases from V and 5 bases from J; junction bases left unmatched: 7. Investigators amplified TCR beta CDR3 regions from RNA transcripts. HTBI primers primed a first-round RT-PCR, and a second-round multiplex PCR followed. In TCRdb, the multiplex PCR reads were re-called with MiXCR into one record per CDR3 protein. Among about 740,000 distinct CDR3 sequences, roughly two fifths were seen once, and the ten largest hold 44%. Ophthalmopathy-affected donors exhibited moderate-to-severe activity, CAS ≥3, NOSPECS ≥4, and duration under 3 months. The PBMC fraction was derived from under 11 ml of fresh peripheral blood. Overall study findings and caveats: Most thyroid clonotypes with frequency above 0.001 were detected in blood too.

Sequenced material: peripheral blood. The V call is TRBV24-1, the J call TRBJ1-5; 10 positions match TRBD1. The receptor was isolated from an adult man with Graves' ophthalmopathy. As DNA, the CDR3 is TGTGCCACCAGTGACCCAGGGACAGGGGATGATCAGCCCCAGCATTTT. Its protein is CATSDPGTGDDQPQHF.